This TCR beta chain came from a study of blood T cells in healthy people across ages. This clonotype was found a few times. This CDR3 region has 15 residues. Trimming took 2 bases from V and 6 from J, leaving 14 bases between them. In germline, CDR1 is MNHEY, CDR2 SVGEGT. A second PCR, run for about 6 to 12 cycles, used a sample-barcoded 5' primer plus a J-beta primer mix. TCRdb analysed the 5' RACE reads with MiXCR anew, one entry per CDR3 protein. The table records around 870,000 distinct CDR3 sequences, 29% of them present only once. The material sequenced was blood. The V call is TRBV6-2 or TRBV6-3, the J call TRBJ1-5; possibly TRBD1 for D (6 bases). The clonotype was recovered from a woman of 80 years or more in good health. CDR3 sequence reads: CASSYGSGVGQPQHF. CDR3 in DNA: TGTGCCAGCAGTTACGGTTCAGGGGTGGGTCAGCCCCAGCATTTT.